A single sample is the source of the 28 T cell receptor beta chains below, sequenced in a study of cytomegalovirus exposure and HLA in healthy donors. Amplification used 60 Vbeta primers and 13 Jbeta primers. Using immunoSEQ multiplex PCR, the repertoire was profiled, and TCRdb retains in-frame clones only, with some absent. The table includes under 250,000 clones, 85% to 90% detected once. The sample taken for sequencing was PBMCs. The origin of the receptors is a human donor in good health.

The V gene is TRBV7-9, the J gene TRBJ1-1; 9 bases are shared with TRBD1. V lost 5 bases to trimming and J lost 6 bases; unmatched junction nucleotides: 7. The CDR3 contains 14 residues. Germline V gene data show CDR1 as SEHNR and CDR2 as FQNEAQ (reference sequence). The chain's CDR3 is CASSPGTGFPEAFF. CDR3 coding DNA: TGTGCCAGCAGCCCTGGGACAGGGTTCCCTGAAGCTTTCTTT.

The chain combines TRBV29-1 with TRBJ1-1; 8 bases are shared with TRBD1. This CDR3 has 15 residues. The germline CDR1 and CDR2 sequences are SQVTM and ANQGSEA. V was clipped by 1 base and J by 6 bases; unmatched bases: 10. The CDR3 protein is CSVEGAAGGMAEAFF. The CDR3 DNA reads as TGCAGCGTTGAAGGTGCTGCAGGGGGCATGGCTGAAGCTTTCTTT.

This chain uses TRBV7-9 with TRBJ2-6; possible D gene TRBD2, 6 bases. Trimming took off 5 bases at V and 1 base at J, with 21 bases between the two ends. CDR3 length equals 19 residues. Germline values: CDR1 SEHNR, CDR2 FQNEAQ (reference sequence). The CDR3 here is CASSPIGGYSPSGANVLTF. DNA for the CDR3: TGTGCCAGCAGCCCAATTGGGGGGTATTCGCCTTCTGGGGCCAACGTCCTGACTTTC.

On this clone itself: One junction end disagrees with the germline gene, perhaps due to a read error. As DNA, the CDR3 is TGTGCCAGCAGCCAAGAGACAGTACGGGCCTTC. It translates to CASSQETVRAF. The V call is TRBV14, the J call TRBJ1-2; D might be TRBD1 (5 bases). The germline CDR1 and CDR2 sequences are SGHDN and FVKESK. This CDR3 spans 11 amino acids. The variable domain in full, completed from reference TRBV14 and TRBJ1-2, reads EAGVTQFPSHSVIEKGQTVTLRCDPISGHDNLYWYRRVMGKEIKFLLHFVKESKQDESGMPNNRFLAERTGGTYSTLKVQPAELEDSGVYFCASSQETVRAFGSGTRLTVV.

The chain links TRBV7-9 to TRBJ1-4; D remains unclear. V lost 0 bases to trimming and J lost 3 bases, with 14 bases between them. Germline values: CDR1 SEHNR, CDR2 FQNEAQ (reference sequence). This CDR3 has 17 residues. The CDR3 nucleotides are TGTGCCAGCAGCTTAGCATCGGTCGGGTTTCCTAATGAAAAACTGTTTTTT. It codes for CASSLASVGFPNEKLFF.

This clone has just one count. CDR3 DNA sequence: TGTGCCACTGGGACAGGGGTCCCCTGGACTAGCGGGAGGAATGAGCAGTTCTTC. This translates into CATGTGVPWTSGRNEQFF. This chain uses TRBV15 with TRBJ2-1; 14 positions agree with TRBD2. V shed 9 bases and J 7 bases; nucleotides not matched to a gene: 17. This CDR3 has 18 residues. CDR1 and CDR2 (germline): LNHNV, YYDKDF (reference sequence).

The chain employs TRBV7-6 and TRBJ2-7; 8 nucleotides agree with TRBD2. This CDR3 is built from 17 residues. Germline V gene data show CDR1 as SGHVS and CDR2 as FNYEAQ. J was trimmed by 2 bases and V by 1 base; bases with no gene match: 10. DNA of the CDR3: TGTGCCAGCAGCTTAGAGGTCTTGAGCGGGAGTACCTACGAGCAGTACTTC. It codes for CASSLEVLSGSTYEQYF.

This rearrangement joins TRBV19 to TRBJ2-4, with 12 bases identical to TRBD2. In germline, CDR1 is LNHDA, CDR2 SQIVND (reference sequence). This CDR3 is built from 15 residues. Trimming cost V 4 bases and J 10 bases; bases outside gene matches: 8. As DNA, the CDR3 is TGTGCCAGTAGTACCGCCGGGACTAGCGGGTTAATTCAGTACTTC. Residues: CASSTAGTSGLIQYF. Based on the CDR3 plus reference TRBV19 and TRBJ2-4, the full variable domain is DGGITQSPKYLFRKEGQNVTLSCEQNLNHDAMYWYRQDPGQGLRLIYYSQIVNDFQKGDIAEGYSVSREKKESFPLTVTSAQKNPTAFYLCASSTAGTSGLIQYFGAGTRLSVL.

The CDR3: CASRAVNTEAFF. CDR3 sequence (DNA): TGTGCCAGCAGGGCCGTGAACACTGAAGCTTTCTTT. The V call is TRBV6-5, the J call TRBJ1-1, with D hard to call. The CDR3 has 12 residues. Trimming shortened V by 6 bases and J by 0 bases, and 5 bases separated the two germline ends. Germline-derived CDR1 and CDR2 are MNHEY and SVGAGI.

The V gene is TRBV11-1, the J gene TRBJ1-1; D perhaps matches TRBD1 (6 bases). Germline V gene data show CDR1 as SGHAT and CDR2 as FQDESV (reference sequence). The CDR3 is 13 amino acids. Trimming took off 8 bases at V and 4 bases at J, with 14 bases between the two ends. The CDR3 coding sequence is TGTGCCAGCGCAAGCCGAGGGGGCACTGAAGCTTTCTTT. Protein: CASASRGGTEAFF.

This chain uses TRBV11-2 with TRBJ1-2, with TRBD1 identical over 7 bases. This CDR3 is 14 amino acids long. V gave up 1 base and J gave up 2 bases; unmatched junction bases: 1. Germline V gene lookup returns CDR1 SGHAT and CDR2 FQNNGV. The CDR3, as DNA: TGTGCCAGCAGCTTAGGGGACAGAAACTATGGCTACACCTTC. It specifies CASSLGDRNYGYTF. Full variable domain (outside the CDR3, taken from reference TRBV11-2 and TRBJ1-2): EAGVAQSPRYKIIEKRQSVAFWCNPISGHATLYWYQQILGQGPKLLIQFQNNGVVDDSQLPKDRFSAERLKGVDSTLKIQPAKLEDSAVYLCASSLGDRNYGYTFGSGTRLTVV.

The chain couples TRBV7-9 to TRBJ2-1; D may be TRBD2 (6 bases). Germline-derived CDR1 and CDR2 are SEHNR and FQNEAQ (reference sequence). The CDR3 consists of 12 residues. Trimming took 5 bases from V and 7 from J, leaving 9 bases between them. The CDR3 region is CASSEGRNEQFF. The CDR3 nucleotides are TGTGCCAGCAGCGAAGGGAGGAATGAGCAGTTCTTC.

The chain joins TRBV5-4 to TRBJ2-7; 10 nucleotides line up with TRBD2. CDR1 is SGHNT, CDR2 YYREEE, per germline (reference sequence). J was trimmed by 4 bases and V by 2 bases; bases with no gene match: 6. The CDR3 has 15 residues. This chain's CDR3 is CASSFGAGGPYEQYF. In nucleotides, the CDR3 is TGTGCCAGCAGCTTTGGAGCGGGAGGGCCTTACGAGCAGTACTTC.

V gene TRBV29-1 combines with J gene TRBJ1-1, with 10 bases lining up with TRBD1. The CDR3 is 14 residues long. CDR1 is SQVTM, CDR2 ANQGSEA, per germline. Trimming at V came to 5 bases and at J to 2 bases, leaving 5 bases not matched to a gene. For the CDR3, the DNA is TGCAGCGTTAGGGACAGGGGATTCAACACTGAAGCTTTCTTT. Amino acids: CSVRDRGFNTEAFF.

This chain connects TRBV2 to TRBJ2-5; D might be TRBD1 (6 bases). V was shortened by 6 bases and J by 4 bases, with 6 bases between the two germline ends. This CDR3 is 11 amino acids long. Germline V gene sequence: CDR1 SNHLY, CDR2 FYNNEI. CDR3 loop: CASRTGETQYF. In DNA, the CDR3 is TGTGCCAGCAGGACAGGAGAGACCCAGTACTTC.

This clone was found a few times. The rearrangement uses TRBV5-4 and TRBJ1-1, with no clear D. CDR1 and CDR2 from the germline V gene are SGHNT and YYREEE (reference sequence). V lost 0 bases and J 5 bases, leaving 8 bases between the germline ends. This CDR3 is built from 13 residues. CDR3 sequence reads: CASSLEHPTEAFF. The CDR3 DNA is TGTGCCAGCAGCTTGGAACATCCAACTGAAGCTTTCTTT.

V gene TRBV5-1 combines with J gene TRBJ2-7, with D uncertain. This CDR3 has 16 amino acids. Germline V gene data show CDR1 as SGHRS and CDR2 as YFSETQ. V shed 4 bases and J shed 3 bases, with 20 bases lying between them. CDR3 DNA: TGCGCCAGCAGCCTCCGGTCAGGTTTAGGTGACTACGAGCAGTACTTC. It codes for CASSLRSGLGDYEQYF.

The V gene is TRBV19, the J gene TRBJ2-7; perhaps TRBD1 as D (5 bases). V lost 3 bases, J lost 6 bases, and 12 bases lay in between. The CDR3 runs 13 residues. Germline V gene data show CDR1 as LNHDA and CDR2 as SQIVND (reference sequence). CDR3 DNA: TGTGCCAGTAGTATTAGCCAGGGCGGCGAGCAGTACTTC. Protein sequence: CASSISQGGEQYF.

This clone came up once. The CDR3: CASSVSGQTEAFF. CDR3 DNA: TGCGCCAGCAGCGTAAGTGGGCAAACTGAAGCTTTCTTT. The chain is built from TRBV5-1 and TRBJ1-1; D remains ambiguous. Germline CDR1 and CDR2: SGHRS and YFSETQ. This CDR3 contains 13 residues. Trimming cost V 4 bases and J 5 bases, with 12 bases left between them. The variable domain in full, completed from reference TRBV5-1 and TRBJ1-1, reads KAGVTQTPRYLIKTRGQQVTLSCSPISGHRSVSWYQQTPGQGLQFLFEYFSETQRNKGNFPGRFSGRQFSNSRSEMNVSTLELGDSALYLCASSVSGQTEAFFGQGTRLTVV.

The CDR3 sequence is CASRSGTATDTQYF. Written as DNA, the CDR3 is TGCGCCAGCAGATCCGGGACTGCCACAGATACGCAGTATTTT. The chain recombines TRBV5-1 with TRBJ2-3; D possibly corresponds to TRBD2 (6 bases). Germline values: CDR1 SGHRS, CDR2 YFSETQ. This CDR3 comprises 14 residues. V lost 5 bases to trimming and J lost 2 bases, with 12 bases between them. Combining the CDR3 with reference TRBV5-1 and TRBJ2-3 gives the whole variable domain KAGVTQTPRYLIKTRGQQVTLSCSPISGHRSVSWYQQTPGQGLQFLFEYFSETQRNKGNFPGRFSGRQFSNSRSEMNVSTLELGDSALYLCASRSGTATDTQYFGPGTRLTVL.

This clone was observed a handful of times. The rearrangement links TRBV5-5 to TRBJ1-1; D may be TRBD1 (6 bases). The ends were cut back, 0 bases at V and 7 bases at J, with 10 bases in the middle. The CDR3 totals 13 residues. Germline CDR1 and CDR2: SGHKS and YYEKEE (reference sequence). This chain's CDR3 is CASSLGQGFEAFF. DNA for the CDR3: TGTGCCAGCAGCTTGGGGCAGGGGTTTGAAGCTTTCTTT.

This clone was seen only a few times. The V and J genes are TRBV4-1 and TRBJ2-1; tentatively, D is TRBD1 (5 bases). Between the trimmed V and J ends, which lost 1 base and 5 bases, there was a span of 12 bases. The CDR3 loop spans 15 amino acids. CDR1 and CDR2 from the germline V gene are MGHRA and YSYEKL. The CDR3 coding sequence is TGCGCCAGCAGCCAAGCAGCCAGGGCCAACAATGAGCAGTTCTTC. It codes for CASSQAARANNEQFF.

The chain recombines TRBV6-5 with TRBJ2-2; TRBD2 aligns across 7 bases. The CDR3 contains 16 residues. Germline lookup yields CDR1 MNHEY and CDR2 SVGAGI. Trimming cost V 6 bases and J 1 base; bases outside gene matches: 8. The CDR3 nucleotides are TGTGCCAGCAGATACCTTTCGGGAGGGAACACCGGGGAGCTGTTTTTT. It yields the protein CASRYLSGGNTGELFF.

The rearrangement uses TRBV6-5 and TRBJ2-7; tentative D call: TRBD1 (6 bases). CDR1 and CDR2 from the germline V gene are MNHEY and SVGAGI. This CDR3 region has 15 residues. V lost 5 bases and J 3 bases, leaving 17 bases between the germline ends. CDR3 bases: TGTGCCAGCAGTGCGTACGGGACATCATTCTACGAGCAGTACTTC. It translates to CASSAYGTSFYEQYF.

In its sample, this clone was seen once. The chain is built from TRBV7-3 and TRBJ2-1; 8 bases agree with TRBD2. V lost 5 bases to trimming and J lost 9 bases; unmatched junction nucleotides: 3. The CDR3 covers 12 residues. CDR1 is SGHTA, CDR2 FQGTGA, per germline. The CDR3 loop is CASSVRGGEQFF. CDR3 DNA sequence: TGTGCCAGCAGCGTTCGGGGGGGTGAGCAGTTCTTC.

To note about this clone: Its ends do not fully match the called genes, so a read error is possible. The V call is TRBV6-6, the J call TRBJ1-1; maybe TRBD1 (6 bases). The CDR3 is 16 residues long. CDR1 MNHNY and CDR2 SVGAGI come from the germline V gene (reference sequence). For the CDR3, the DNA is TGTGCCAGCAGTTACCCCATCACAGGGCCCAACACTAAAGCTTTCTTT. Amino acid sequence: CASSYPITGPNTKAFF.

V usage is TRBV7-2 and J usage is TRBJ2-1, with D possibly being TRBD1 (7 bases). V was clipped by 6 bases and J by 2 bases, with 17 bases between them. The CDR3 loop spans 16 amino acids. Germline lookup yields CDR1 SGHTA and CDR2 FQGNSA. The DNA for the CDR3 is TGTGCCAGCAGACCTGTGGGGGGACAGCCCTACAATGAGCAGTTCTTC. Its protein is CASRPVGGQPYNEQFF.

The rearrangement joins TRBV18 to TRBJ1-1, with D possibly matching TRBD1 (6 bases). The ends were cut back, 0 bases at V and 8 bases at J, with 16 bases in the middle. Germline values: CDR1 KGHSH, CDR2 LQKENI. The CDR3 contains 15 residues. The CDR3 DNA sequence: TGTGCCAGCTCACCACCGGTGGGGGCGAGGAGGGAAGCTTTCTTT. Encoded protein: CASSPPVGARREAFF.